The 7 T cell receptor beta chains below were found in one sample sequenced in a study of blood T cell repertoires in COVID-19. Produced via immunoSEQ multiplex PCR; TCRdb's table is partial and in-frame only. This sample has about 320,000 clones, with approximately 89% found just once. Material for sequencing was peripheral blood. The receptors were gathered from a woman aged 25 to 39 with COVID-19, enrolled during active disease.

The chain links TRBV5-1 to TRBJ1-2; D is unresolved. The CDR3 sequence is 15 residues long. The germline CDR1 and CDR2 sequences are SGHRS and YFSETQ. Deletions cut 0 bases from V and 3 bases from J, with 12 bases between. The CDR3 region is CASSLVSKSDYGYTF. CDR3 sequence (DNA): TGCGCCAGCAGCTTGGTAAGCAAGTCGGACTATGGCTACACCTTC.

This clone was observed a handful of times. The V call is TRBV30, the J call TRBJ2-2; TRBD2 aligns across 14 bases. The CDR3 has 16 residues. V lost 5 bases, J lost 2 bases, and 4 bases stayed unmatched. Germline V CDR1 and CDR2: GTSNPN, SVGIG (reference sequence). The DNA of the CDR3 is TGTGCCTGGGCGGGACTAGCGGGGGCCAACACCGGGGAGCTGTTTTTT. Translated, it gives CAWAGLAGANTGELFF.

For this clone: Here the CDR3 omits its conserved ending phenylalanine or tryptophan, so a read error is the likely source. V usage is TRBV2 and J usage is TRBJ1-2, with D maybe TRBD1 (5 bases). The CDR3 totals 12 residues. CDR1 SNHLY and CDR2 FYNNEI come from the germline V gene. Trimming stripped 1 base from V and 11 bases from J, with 11 bases between. CDR3 DNA: TGTGCCAGCAGTGAAGGGGCAGGGCGATACACCCTC. Protein product: CASSEGAGRYTL.

The rearrangement links TRBV7-9 to TRBJ1-1; D is uncertain. The CDR3 contains 13 residues. Germline CDR1 is SEHNR and CDR2 is FQNEAQ (reference sequence). Trimming shortened V by 5 bases and J by 6 bases, and 13 bases separated the two germline ends. CDR3 loop: CASSVPPSAEAFF. For the CDR3, the DNA is TGTGCCAGCAGCGTCCCCCCGAGCGCTGAAGCTTTCTTT.

This chain uses TRBV11-3 with TRBJ2-7; D remains unclear. V was trimmed by 4 bases and J by 0 bases, leaving 10 bases between them. Germline assignment: CDR1 SGHNT and CDR2 YENEEA. This CDR3 region has 14 residues. CDR3: CASSSRRSSYEQYF. DNA for the CDR3: TGTGCCAGCAGCTCACGACGGAGCTCCTACGAGCAGTACTTC. Combining the CDR3 with reference TRBV11-3 and TRBJ2-7 gives the whole variable domain EAGVVQSPRYKIIEKKQPVAFWCNPISGHNTLYWYLQNLGQGPELLIRYENEEAVDDSQLPKDRFSAERLKGVDSTLKIQPAELGDSAVYLCASSSRRSSYEQYFGPGTRLTVT.

This rearrangement joins TRBV7-9 to TRBJ2-1, with unresolved D. The germline gives CDR1 SEHNR, CDR2 FQNEAQ (reference sequence). V dropped 1 base and J dropped 6 bases, with 4 bases sitting between them. The CDR3 contains 12 residues. This chain's CDR3 is CASSLGANEQFF. CDR3 nucleotide sequence: TGTGCCAGCAGCTTAGGAGCCAATGAGCAGTTCTTC.

This chain joins TRBV5-1 and TRBJ1-2, with 9 bases matching TRBD1. Germline assignment: CDR1 SGHRS and CDR2 YFSETQ. The CDR3 is 13 residues long. Losses at the gene ends were 0 bases for V and 6 bases for J; bases not matched to a gene: 0. The CDR3 coding sequence is TGCGCCAGCAGCTTGGGGACAGGGGATGGCTACACCTTC. Protein sequence: CASSLGTGDGYTF.